The 29 T cell receptor beta chains in this list originate from one sample, sequenced in a study of blood T cell repertoires in COVID-19. Data came from immunoSEQ multiplex PCR; TCRdb stores just in-frame clones and leaves some out. The data hold just over 250,000 clones, with around 84% observed a single time. The specimen sequenced was PBMCs or T cells enriched from blood (not recorded which). The receptors shown here come from a man aged 30 to 45 with acute COVID-19.

The chain carries TRBV4-2 and TRBJ1-2; 12 positions match TRBD1. After removal of 0 bases from V and 4 bases from J, the junction contained 6 bases not matched to a gene. Germline CDR1 reads LGHNA; CDR2 reads YNFKEQ. The CDR3 length is 17 residues. The chain's CDR3 is CASSQDGTGGAGYGYTF. CDR3 bases: TGTGCCAGCAGCCAAGATGGGACAGGGGGCGCTGGCTATGGCTACACCTTC.

The chain combines TRBV6-5 with TRBJ1-5, with TRBD1 as a possible D gene (5 bases). CDR3 length equals 15 residues. With 2 bases removed from V and 2 bases from J, the gap between germline ends came to 10 bases. CDR1 and CDR2 (germline): MNHEY, SVGAGI. The chain's CDR3 is CASSYGGEGNQPQHF. CDR3 DNA: TGTGCCAGCAGTTACGGGGGGGAGGGCAATCAGCCCCAGCATTTT.

This chain uses TRBV7-9 with TRBJ2-3; TRBD1 aligns across 7 bases. The ends lost 4 bases at V and 6 bases at J; junction bases unmatched: 7. Germline lookup yields CDR1 SEHNR and CDR2 FQNEAQ (reference sequence). The length of the CDR3 is 14 residues. The CDR3 sequence: CASSSHQGEDTQYF. For the CDR3, the DNA is TGTGCCAGCAGCTCCCACCAGGGGGAGGATACGCAGTATTTT.

This clone occurred a few times. The chain combines TRBV5-4 with TRBJ1-4, with 9 nucleotides matching TRBD1. With 5 bases clipped from V and 8 bases from J, the junction kept 7 bases outside the gene matches. Germline V gives CDR1 SGHNT, CDR2 YYREEE (reference sequence). CDR3 length: 14 residues. In nucleotides, the CDR3 is TGTGCCAGCAGACTGGGACAGGGCGGCGAAAAACTGTTTTTT. Translated: CASRLGQGGEKLFF.

CDR3 sequence (DNA): TGCAGCGTCGCTGGGCAATACTCCGGGGAGCTGTTTTTT. Translating gives CSVAGQYSGELFF. J is TRBJ2-2 and V is TRBV29-1; D remains ambiguous. Trimming pared 6 bases from V and 6 bases from J, leaving 14 bases between. The CDR3 runs 13 residues. Per germline, CDR1 SQVTM and CDR2 ANQGSEA.

The chain employs TRBV12-5 and TRBJ2-1; possible D gene TRBD2, 5 bases. Germline-derived CDR1 and CDR2 are LGHNT and FRNRAP. The CDR3 sequence is 14 residues long. Trimming removed 6 bases from V and 4 bases from J, with 13 bases in between. CDR3 region: CASGPDYGYNEQFF. CDR3 DNA sequence: TGTGCTAGTGGCCCCGACTACGGATACAATGAGCAGTTCTTC.

This clone was detected only a few times. CDR3 sequence: CASTPMRSSYNEQFF. The CDR3, as DNA: TGTGCCAGCACCCCCATGCGGAGCTCCTACAATGAGCAGTTCTTC. This sequence joins TRBV7-2 and TRBJ2-1; the D is unclear. There are 15 residues in the CDR3. From germline, CDR1 is SGHTA and CDR2 FQGNSA. The germline V and J ends were trimmed by 7 bases and 0 bases, with 13 bases remaining between them.

This clone has more than one count but fewer than ten. This chain uses TRBV6-5 with TRBJ2-6; D unclear. CDR3 length: 16 amino acids. Trimming took 0 bases from V and 2 from J, leaving 8 bases between them. Germline loops: CDR1 MNHEY, CDR2 SVGAGI. The CDR3 DNA sequence: TGTGCCAGCAGTTACTCCCTTCGTACTGGGGCCAACGTCCTGACTTTC. This translates into CASSYSLRTGANVLTF.

The count of this clone is one. This chain connects TRBV5-1 to TRBJ1-2; perhaps TRBD1 as D (6 bases). The CDR3 is 14 amino acids. The ends were cut back, 0 bases at V and 7 bases at J, with 13 bases in the middle. Germline V gene sequence: CDR1 SGHRS, CDR2 YFSETQ. CDR3 sequence: CASSLGDNSSGYTF. CDR3 in DNA: TGCGCCAGCAGCTTGGGGGACAATTCGAGTGGCTACACCTTC.

This clone was counted once. The chain links TRBV24-1 to TRBJ2-1; 7 bases align to TRBD2. Germline CDR1 KGHDR, CDR2 SFDVKD. The junction had 12 bases not matched to a gene; V was cut back by 6 bases and J by 8 bases. The CDR3 totals 15 residues. The DNA for the CDR3 is TGTGCCACCAGTACAAGAGCGGGGATTGTCGATGAGCAGTTCTTC. Translating gives CATSTRAGIVDEQFF.

The CDR3 DNA is TGTGCCACCATAGCGGGAGGGGGAGAGACCCAGTACTTC. Translating gives CATIAGGGETQYF. The chain combines TRBV28 with TRBJ2-5; 11 nucleotides agree with TRBD2. This CDR3 spans 13 amino acids. Trimming took 10 bases from V and 4 from J; bases not matched to a gene: 5. CDR1 and CDR2 from the germline V gene are MDHEN and SYDVKM. Full variable domain (rest looked up from reference TRBV28 and TRBJ2-5): DVKVTQSSRYLVKRTGEKVFLECVQDMDHENMFWYRQDPGLGLRLIYFSYDVKMKEKGDIPEGYSVSREKKERFSLILESASTNQTSMYLCATIAGGGETQYFGPGTRLLVL.

The chain links TRBV29-1 to TRBJ2-5; 8 bases line up with TRBD2. The V gene's germline CDR1 is SQVTM and CDR2 ANQGSEA. The CDR3 consists of 12 residues. The V gene end was trimmed by 3 bases and the J gene end by 6 bases; junction bases not matched to a gene: 3. As DNA, the CDR3 is TGCAGCGTTGATCGGGGGGGAAAGACCCAGTACTTC. Residues: CSVDRGGKTQYF.

This chain uses TRBV27 with TRBJ1-2, with D possibly being TRBD1 (5 bases). Germline CDR1 MNHEY, CDR2 SMNVEV (reference sequence). CDR3 length equals 14 residues. V dropped 7 bases and J dropped 7 bases, with 19 bases sitting between them. The CDR3 spells CASTPGGAASGYTF. In DNA, the CDR3 is TGTGCCAGCACCCCGGGCGGGGCGGCCTCTGGCTACACCTTC.

The V gene is TRBV18, the J gene TRBJ2-1; 12 positions agree with TRBD2. The V segment lost 3 bases and the J segment 9 bases; nucleotides outside the gene matches: 12. This CDR3 is 17 amino acids long. Germline V gene data show CDR1 as KGHSH and CDR2 as LQKENI. The CDR3 DNA reads as TGTGCCAGCTCACCGCGGGCTAGCGGGGGGGCCTCGGCTGAGCAGTTCTTC. It yields the protein CASSPRASGGASAEQFF.

J is TRBJ2-1 and V is TRBV27; a weak D match, TRBD1 (8 bases). Trimming pared 6 bases from V and 3 bases from J, leaving 15 bases between. The CDR3 sequence is 15 residues long. Germline V lookup: CDR1 MNHEY, CDR2 SMNVEV (reference sequence). The chain's CDR3 is CASRGGTGFYNEQFF. The CDR3 nucleotides are TGTGCCAGCAGGGGGGGGACAGGCTTCTACAATGAGCAGTTCTTC.

This clone was seen a handful of times. V usage is TRBV7-6 and J usage is TRBJ2-3; TRBD2 agrees at 9 bases. Looked up from germline, CDR1 is SGHVS and CDR2 is FNYEAQ. This CDR3 comprises 14 residues. V was pared by 5 bases and J by 5 bases, with 5 bases of the junction left unmatched. The CDR3 spells CASSPGLAIDTQYF. In DNA, the CDR3 is TGTGCCAGCAGCCCCGGACTAGCGATAGATACGCAGTATTTT.

The CDR3 loop reads CASSQLGQAMSYNSPLHF. The CDR3 nucleotides are TGTGCCAGCAGTCAGCTGGGGCAGGCAATGTCCTATAATTCACCCCTCCACTTT. The chain links TRBV6-6 to TRBJ1-6; the D gene is possibly TRBD1 (5 bases). CDR1 and CDR2 (germline): MNHNY, SVGAGI (reference sequence). CDR3 size: 18 residues. Trimming cost V 5 bases and J 1 base, with 18 bases left between them.

The gene calls are TRBV9 and TRBJ2-5; 15 bases are a match to TRBD2. The CDR3 loop spans 17 amino acids. J was trimmed by 5 bases and V by 3 bases; bases with no gene match: 8. Germline CDR1 and CDR2: SGDLS and YYNGEE. CDR3 loop: CASSGSGTSGRLETQYF. CDR3 bases: TGTGCCAGCAGCGGCTCCGGGACTAGCGGGAGGTTGGAGACCCAGTACTTC.

The V gene is TRBV28, the J gene TRBJ2-3, with TRBD2 identical over 10 bases. Germline V CDR1 and CDR2: MDHEN, SYDVKM. The ends lost 4 bases at V and 3 bases at J; junction bases unmatched: 4. The CDR3 is made up of 15 amino acids. The CDR3 reads CASSSPGLATDTQYF. The CDR3 DNA is TGTGCCAGCAGTTCGCCGGGACTAGCGACAGATACGCAGTATTTT.

This clone was detected many times. The chain recombines TRBV6-1 with TRBJ2-5, with 9 positions matching TRBD2. The ends lost 3 bases at V and 5 bases at J; junction bases unmatched: 7. This CDR3 is 15 amino acids long. CDR1 is MNHNS, CDR2 SASEGT, per germline. CDR3 DNA: TGTGCCAGCAGTGAGTCAGCGGGAGGTCTGGAGACCCAGTACTTC. It codes for CASSESAGGLETQYF.

J is TRBJ1-2 and V is TRBV4-1; 7 bases match TRBD1. Per the germline V gene, CDR1 is MGHRA and CDR2 is YSYEKL. Germline trimming cut 3 bases from V and 4 bases from J; bases unmatched to any gene: 8. The CDR3 extends over 15 amino acids. The CDR3 is CASSHVTGALYGYTF. The CDR3 nucleotides are TGCGCCAGCAGCCATGTAACAGGGGCCCTCTATGGCTACACCTTC.

The rearrangement joins TRBV30 to TRBJ2-3, with TRBD2 matching 12 bases. The CDR3 is made up of 15 amino acids. Losses at the gene ends were 2 bases for V and 4 bases for J; bases not matched to a gene: 4. CDR1 and CDR2 (germline): GTSNPN, SVGIG (reference sequence). CDR3: CAWSPLAGGPDTQYF. CDR3 sequence (DNA): TGTGCCTGGAGTCCACTAGCGGGAGGACCAGATACGCAGTATTTT.

V and J are TRBV7-9 and TRBJ2-1, with D uncertain. The CDR3 has 14 amino acids. Trimming cost V 5 bases and J 8 bases, with 16 bases left between them. CDR1 is SEHNR, CDR2 FQNEAQ, per germline (reference sequence). The CDR3 DNA reads as TGTGCCAGCAGCCTTACCTCTCATGCAGATGAGCAGTTCTTC. This encodes CASSLTSHADEQFF.

The genes are TRBV28 and TRBJ2-2; a possible D gene is TRBD1 (6 bases). Per the germline V gene, CDR1 is MDHEN and CDR2 is SYDVKM. The germline V and J ends were trimmed by 3 bases and 13 bases, with 18 bases remaining between them. This CDR3 has 14 amino acids. The CDR3 DNA reads TGTGCCAGCAGTTTTACCGGACAGAGGGAAATGCTGTTTTTT. Its translation: CASSFTGQREMLFF.

The gene calls are TRBV6-1 and TRBJ1-2; D gene ambiguous. The V end was cut by 2 bases, the J end by 4 bases, with 11 bases between. This CDR3 spans 14 amino acids. In germline, CDR1 is MNHNS, CDR2 SASEGT. The CDR3 DNA reads as TGTGCCAGCAGTGAATTTCAAAAATTCTATGGCTACACCTTC. Translated: CASSEFQKFYGYTF.

The V call is TRBV7-2, the J call TRBJ1-2; TRBD1 matches 7 bases. J gave up 4 bases and V 5 bases, and 13 bases lay outside the gene matches. From germline, CDR1 is SGHTA and CDR2 FQGNSA. The CDR3 sequence is 16 residues long. As DNA, the CDR3 is TGTGCCAGCAGCCCCCAGGGACAGTCGGGCGGCTATGGCTACACCTTC. Amino acids: CASSPQGQSGGYGYTF.

The CDR3 DNA reads TGTGCCAGCAGTTATCGGCAAGAGACCCAGTACTTC. Its translation: CASSYRQETQYF. The chain is built from TRBV6-2 or TRBV6-3 and TRBJ2-5, with no clear D. CDR1 and CDR2 from the germline V gene are MNHEY and SVGEGT. Trimming removed 3 bases at V and 2 bases at J, with 4 bases between. The CDR3 has 12 residues.

This chain joins TRBV18 and TRBJ2-2; D unclear. The length of the CDR3 is 12 residues. Looked up from germline, CDR1 is KGHSH and CDR2 is LQKENI. With 6 bases removed from V and 5 bases from J, the gap between germline ends came to 7 bases. CDR3 DNA: TGTGCCAGCTCCACATATACCGGGGAGCTGTTTTTT. Its translation: CASSTYTGELFF.

Comments on this clone: This sample includes further DNA sequences coding for the same CDR3. J is TRBJ1-1 and V is TRBV7-2; possibly TRBD1 for D (5 bases). V shed 1 base and J shed 1 base, with 7 bases lying between them. In germline, CDR1 is SGHTA, CDR2 FQGNSA. The CDR3 length is 14 residues. Here the CDR3 reads CASSLDRGNTEAFF. CDR3 coding DNA: TGTGCCAGCAGCTTAGATAGGGGGAACACTGAAGCTTTCTTT. Using reference TRBV7-2 and TRBJ1-1 for the parts outside the CDR3, the full variable domain is GAGVSQSPSNKVTEKGKDVELRCDPISGHTALYWYRQSLGQGLEFLIYFQGNSAPDKSGLPSDRFSAERTGGSVSTLTIQRTQQEDSAVYLCASSLDRGNTEAFFGQGTRLTVV.